The rows below give T cell receptor beta chains drawn from one sample of a study of Graves' ophthalmopathy and Graves' hyperthyroidism. TCRdb reprocessed the multiplex PCR reads with MiXCR, giving one entry per CDR3 protein. The sample lists approximately 700,000 distinct CDR3 sequences, 35% to 50% occurring once. The source material was peripheral blood. The receptors here all came from an adult man with Graves' ophthalmopathy. The CDR3 runs from the conserved cysteine through the conserved F or W. A D gene is named only where the DNA matches it firmly. Some rows have no size entry. The others give once, few or many, or a class for an expanded clone.

DNA,CDR3,D,J,V,size
TGCAGCGGTCGGCAGGCCAATTCACCCCTCCACTTT,CSGRQANSPLHF,.,TRBJ1-6,TRBV29-1,.
TGTGCCAGCAGCTTAGCAGGGGAGGGCACTGAAGCTTTCTTT,CASSLAGEGTEAFF,.,TRBJ1-1,TRBV7-9,.
TGCAGTGCTAGAGATGGGGTAGCGGGGTCCTACGAGCAGTACTTC,CSARDGVAGSYEQYF,TRBD2,TRBJ2-7,TRBV20-1,many
TGCAGCGTTGCAGCGGCCGCCTTACAAGAGACCCAGTACTTC,CSVAAAALQETQYF,.,TRBJ2-5,TRBV29-1,many
TGTGCCAGCAGTTTGACGGGGAACACCGGGGGGCTGTTTTTT,CASSLTGNTGGLFF,.,TRBJ2-2,TRBV12-3/TRBV12-4,.
TGTGCCAGCAGCACACGGGATAATCGAGAGACCCAGTACTTC,CASSTRDNRETQYF,.,TRBJ2-5,TRBV11-2,many
TGCGCCAGCAGCCAAGCGGGTGAAGCTTTCTTT,CASSQAGEAFF,.,TRBJ1-1,TRBV4-1,.
TGTGCCAGCAGTTTGACAGGCCCCTGCTATGGCTACACCTTC,CASSLTGPCYGYTF,.,TRBJ1-2,TRBV25-1,.
TGTGCCAGCAGCTTAGCGGCAGGGACCAGTGGCTACACCTTC,CASSLAAGTSGYTF,.,TRBJ1-2,TRBV7-6,.
TGTGCCAGCAGTGGCAGGACAGTGATCCAAGAGGCCCAGTACTTC,CASSGRTVIQEAQYF,.,TRBJ2-5,TRBV7-8,.
TGTGCCAGCAGTTACTCCCGACAGTCGAACTATGGCTACACCTTC,CASSYSRQSNYGYTF,.,TRBJ1-2,TRBV6-5,many
TGTGCCAGCAGTGACCGGGGCAGGGACTACGAGCAGTACTTC,CASSDRGRDYEQYF,.,TRBJ2-7,TRBV2,.
TGCGCCAGCAGTGCGGACAGGGAAGGCACTGAAGCTTTCTTT,CASSADREGTEAFF,TRBD1,TRBJ1-1,TRBV10-1,many
TGTGCCAGCAGCTCAGGGAGCGGCTACACCTTC,CASSSGSGYTF,.,TRBJ1-2,TRBV7-8,many
TGTGCCACCAATGAACCGGGACTCTCTGAGCCCCAGCATTTT,CATNEPGLSEPQHF,.,TRBJ1-5,TRBV24-1,few